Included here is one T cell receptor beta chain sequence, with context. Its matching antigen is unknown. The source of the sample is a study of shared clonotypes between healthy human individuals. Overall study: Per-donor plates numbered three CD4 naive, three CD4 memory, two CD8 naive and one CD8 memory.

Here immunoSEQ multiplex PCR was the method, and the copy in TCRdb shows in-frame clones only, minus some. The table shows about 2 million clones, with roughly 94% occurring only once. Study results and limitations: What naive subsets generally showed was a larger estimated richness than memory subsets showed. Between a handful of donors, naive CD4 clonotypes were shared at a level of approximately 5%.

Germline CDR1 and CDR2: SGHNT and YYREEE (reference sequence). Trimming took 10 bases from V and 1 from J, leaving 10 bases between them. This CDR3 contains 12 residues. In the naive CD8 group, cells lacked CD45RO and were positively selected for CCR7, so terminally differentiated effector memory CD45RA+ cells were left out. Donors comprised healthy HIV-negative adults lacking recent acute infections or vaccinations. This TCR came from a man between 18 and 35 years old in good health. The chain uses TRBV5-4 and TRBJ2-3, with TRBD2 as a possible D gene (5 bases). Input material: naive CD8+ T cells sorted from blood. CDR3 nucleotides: TGTGCCGGTAGCGTAGGCACAGATACGCAGTATTTT. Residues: CAGSVGTDTQYF.